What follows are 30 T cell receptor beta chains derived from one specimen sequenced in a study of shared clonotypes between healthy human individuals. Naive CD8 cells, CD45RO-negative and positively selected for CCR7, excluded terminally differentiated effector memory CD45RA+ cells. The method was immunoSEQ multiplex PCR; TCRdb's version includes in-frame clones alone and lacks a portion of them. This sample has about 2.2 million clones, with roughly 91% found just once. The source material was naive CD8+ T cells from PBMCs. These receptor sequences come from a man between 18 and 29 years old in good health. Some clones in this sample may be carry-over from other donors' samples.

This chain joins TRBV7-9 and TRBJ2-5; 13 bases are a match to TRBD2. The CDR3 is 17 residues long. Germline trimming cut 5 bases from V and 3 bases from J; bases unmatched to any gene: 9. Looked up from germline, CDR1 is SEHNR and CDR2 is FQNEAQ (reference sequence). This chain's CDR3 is CASSPWTSGSSKETQYF. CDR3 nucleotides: TGTGCCAGCAGCCCATGGACTAGCGGGAGTTCGAAAGAGACCCAGTACTTC.

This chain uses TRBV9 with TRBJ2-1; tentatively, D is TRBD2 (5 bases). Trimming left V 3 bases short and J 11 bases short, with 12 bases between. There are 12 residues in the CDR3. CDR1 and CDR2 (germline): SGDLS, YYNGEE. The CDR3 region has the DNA TGTGCCAGCAGCGGGGCGCGGGCGCAGCAGTTCTTC. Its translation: CASSGARAQQFF.

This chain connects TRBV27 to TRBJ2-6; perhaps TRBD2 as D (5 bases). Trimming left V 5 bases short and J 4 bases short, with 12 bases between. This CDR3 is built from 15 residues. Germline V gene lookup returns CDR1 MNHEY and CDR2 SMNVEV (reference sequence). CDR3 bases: TGTGCCAGCAGTCCCGGGGAATTCGGGGCCAACGTCCTGACTTTC. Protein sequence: CASSPGEFGANVLTF. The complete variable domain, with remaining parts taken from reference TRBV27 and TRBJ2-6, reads EAQVTQNPRYLITVTGKKLTVTCSQNMNHEYMSWYRQDPGLGLRQIYYSMNVEVTDKGDVPEGYKVSRKEKRNFPLILESPSPNQTSLYFCASSPGEFGANVLTFGAGSRLTVL.

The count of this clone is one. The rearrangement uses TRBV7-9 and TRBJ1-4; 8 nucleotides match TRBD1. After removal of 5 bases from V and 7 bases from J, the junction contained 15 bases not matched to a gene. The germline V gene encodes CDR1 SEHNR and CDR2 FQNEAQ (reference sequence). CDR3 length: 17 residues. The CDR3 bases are TGTGCCAGCAGCCCATTCGGAGGGGGGACAGGAATTGAAAAACTGTTTTTT. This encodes CASSPFGGGTGIEKLFF. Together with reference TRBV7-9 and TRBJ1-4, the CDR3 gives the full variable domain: DTGVSQNPRHKITKRGQNVTFRCDPISEHNRLYWYRQTLGQGPEFLTYFQNEAQLEKSRLLSDRFSAERPKGSFSTLEIQRTEQGDSAMYLCASSPFGGGTGIEKLFFGSGTQLSVL.

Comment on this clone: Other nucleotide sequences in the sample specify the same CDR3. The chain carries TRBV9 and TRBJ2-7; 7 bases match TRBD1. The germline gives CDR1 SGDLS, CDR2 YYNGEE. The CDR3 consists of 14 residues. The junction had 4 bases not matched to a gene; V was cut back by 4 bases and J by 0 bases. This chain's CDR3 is CASSPRDSSYEQYF. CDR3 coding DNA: TGTGCCAGCAGCCCGAGGGACAGCTCCTACGAGCAGTACTTC.

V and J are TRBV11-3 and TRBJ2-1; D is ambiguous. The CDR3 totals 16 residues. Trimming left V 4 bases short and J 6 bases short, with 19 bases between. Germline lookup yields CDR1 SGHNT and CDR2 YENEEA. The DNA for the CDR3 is TGTGCCAGCAGCTCCACCGGGCCGGCCACCTCCAATGAGCAGTTCTTC. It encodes CASSSTGPATSNEQFF.

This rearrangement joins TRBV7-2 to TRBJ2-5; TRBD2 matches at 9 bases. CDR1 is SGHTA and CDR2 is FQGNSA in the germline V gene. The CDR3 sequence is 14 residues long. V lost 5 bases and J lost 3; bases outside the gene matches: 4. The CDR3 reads CASSMRLAEETQYF. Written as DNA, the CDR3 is TGTGCCAGCAGCATGCGACTAGCGGAAGAGACCCAGTACTTC.

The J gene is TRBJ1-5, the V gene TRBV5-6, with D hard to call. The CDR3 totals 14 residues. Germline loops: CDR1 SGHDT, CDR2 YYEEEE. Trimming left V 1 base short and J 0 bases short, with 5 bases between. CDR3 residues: CASSLWDSNQPQHF. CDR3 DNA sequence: TGTGCCAGCAGCTTGTGGGATAGCAATCAGCCCCAGCATTTT.

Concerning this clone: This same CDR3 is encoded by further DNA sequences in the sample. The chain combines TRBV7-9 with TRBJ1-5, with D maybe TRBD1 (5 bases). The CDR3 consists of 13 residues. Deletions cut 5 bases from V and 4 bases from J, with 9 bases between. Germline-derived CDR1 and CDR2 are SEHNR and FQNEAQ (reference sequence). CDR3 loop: CASSPDRNQPQHF. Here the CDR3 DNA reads TGTGCCAGCAGCCCCGACAGAAATCAGCCCCAGCATTTT. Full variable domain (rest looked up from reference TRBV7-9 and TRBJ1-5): DTGVSQNPRHKITKRGQNVTFRCDPISEHNRLYWYRQTLGQGPEFLTYFQNEAQLEKSRLLSDRFSAERPKGSFSTLEIQRTEQGDSAMYLCASSPDRNQPQHFGDGTRLSIL.

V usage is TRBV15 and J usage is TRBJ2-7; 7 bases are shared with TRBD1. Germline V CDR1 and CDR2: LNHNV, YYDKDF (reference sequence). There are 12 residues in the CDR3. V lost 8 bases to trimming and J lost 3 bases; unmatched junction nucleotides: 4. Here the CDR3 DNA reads TGTGCCACCTCGACAGGGAGCTACGAGCAGTACTTC. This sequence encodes CATSTGSYEQYF.

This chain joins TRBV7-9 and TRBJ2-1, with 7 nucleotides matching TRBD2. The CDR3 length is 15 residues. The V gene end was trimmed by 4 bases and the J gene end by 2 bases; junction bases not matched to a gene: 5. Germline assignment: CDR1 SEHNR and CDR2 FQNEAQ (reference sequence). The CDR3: CASSSGGIPYNEQFF. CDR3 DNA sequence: TGTGCCAGCAGCTCCGGGGGGATCCCCTACAATGAGCAGTTCTTC. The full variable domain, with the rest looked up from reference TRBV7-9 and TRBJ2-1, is DTGVSQNPRHKITKRGQNVTFRCDPISEHNRLYWYRQTLGQGPEFLTYFQNEAQLEKSRLLSDRFSAERPKGSFSTLEIQRTEQGDSAMYLCASSSGGIPYNEQFFGPGTRLTVL.

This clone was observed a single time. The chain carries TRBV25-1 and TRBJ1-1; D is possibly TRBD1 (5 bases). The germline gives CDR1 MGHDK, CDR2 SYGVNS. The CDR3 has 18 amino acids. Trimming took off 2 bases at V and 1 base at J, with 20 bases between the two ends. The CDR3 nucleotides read TGTGCCAGCAGTGAAATGGAGAGTTTAGGACACTCGAACACTGAAGCTTTCTTT. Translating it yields CASSEMESLGHSNTEAFF.

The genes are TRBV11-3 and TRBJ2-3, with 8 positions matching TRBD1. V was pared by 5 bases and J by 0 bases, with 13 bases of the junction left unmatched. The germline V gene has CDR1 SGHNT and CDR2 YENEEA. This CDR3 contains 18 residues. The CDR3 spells CASSVGQGATPSTDTQYF. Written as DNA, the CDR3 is TGTGCCAGCAGCGTAGGACAGGGAGCCACCCCTAGCACAGATACGCAGTATTTT. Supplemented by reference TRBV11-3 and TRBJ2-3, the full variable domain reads EAGVVQSPRYKIIEKKQPVAFWCNPISGHNTLYWYLQNLGQGPELLIRYENEEAVDDSQLPKDRFSAERLKGVDSTLKIQPAELGDSAVYLCASSVGQGATPSTDTQYFGPGTRLTVL.

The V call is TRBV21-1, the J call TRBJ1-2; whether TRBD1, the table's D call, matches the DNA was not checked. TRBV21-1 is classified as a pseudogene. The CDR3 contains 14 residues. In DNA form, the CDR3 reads TGTGCCAGCCTTCGGAGGGACAGGGGGCCTGGCTACACCTTC. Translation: CASLRRDRGPGYTF.

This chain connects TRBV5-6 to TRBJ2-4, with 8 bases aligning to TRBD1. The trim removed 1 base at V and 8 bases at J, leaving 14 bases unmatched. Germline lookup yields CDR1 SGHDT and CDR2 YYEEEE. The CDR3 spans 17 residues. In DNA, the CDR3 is TGTGCCAGCAGCTTGTTAATGGCAGGGGGCGAGAAGGACATTCAGTACTTC. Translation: CASSLLMAGGEKDIQYF.

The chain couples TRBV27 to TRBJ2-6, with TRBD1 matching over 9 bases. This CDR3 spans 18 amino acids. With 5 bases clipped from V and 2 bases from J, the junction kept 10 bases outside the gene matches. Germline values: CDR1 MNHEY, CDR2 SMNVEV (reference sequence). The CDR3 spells CASSGQGTSAPGANVLTF. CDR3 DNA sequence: TGTGCCAGCAGTGGACAGGGGACGTCTGCCCCTGGGGCCAACGTCCTGACTTTC.

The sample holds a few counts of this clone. CDR3 sequence (DNA): TGCAGCGCTTGGGGAGAGAACACTGAAGCTTTCTTT. Amino acid sequence: CSAWGENTEAFF. This chain joins TRBV29-1 and TRBJ1-1; no clear D gene. The V end lost 7 bases, the J end lost 1 base, and 10 bases lay between the germline ends. The CDR3 sequence is 12 residues long. Germline-derived CDR1 and CDR2 are SQVTM and ANQGSEA.

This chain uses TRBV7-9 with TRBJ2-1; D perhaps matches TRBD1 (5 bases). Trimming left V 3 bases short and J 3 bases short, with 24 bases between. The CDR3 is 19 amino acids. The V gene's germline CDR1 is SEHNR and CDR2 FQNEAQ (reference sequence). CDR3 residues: CASSFSRFLPETDYNEQFF. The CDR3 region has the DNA TGTGCCAGCAGCTTCTCTCGATTTCTGCCGGAGACAGACTACAATGAGCAGTTCTTC.

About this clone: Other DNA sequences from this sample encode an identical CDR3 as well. CDR3 nucleotides: TGTGCCAGCAGCCCCCGGGGGACAGGGGGCACTGAAGCTTTCTTT. As protein: CASSPRGTGGTEAFF. V gene TRBV9 combines with J gene TRBJ1-1, with 11 nucleotides matching TRBD1. CDR1 SGDLS and CDR2 YYNGEE come from the germline V gene. The CDR3 runs 15 residues. V was pared by 4 bases and J by 4 bases, with 6 bases of the junction left unmatched. The full variable domain, completed using reference TRBV9 and TRBJ1-1, is DSGVTQTPKHLITATGQRVTLRCSPRSGDLSVYWYQQSLDQGLQFLIQYYNGEERAKGNILERFSAQQFPDLHSELNLSSLELGDSALYFCASSPRGTGGTEAFFGQGTRLTVV.

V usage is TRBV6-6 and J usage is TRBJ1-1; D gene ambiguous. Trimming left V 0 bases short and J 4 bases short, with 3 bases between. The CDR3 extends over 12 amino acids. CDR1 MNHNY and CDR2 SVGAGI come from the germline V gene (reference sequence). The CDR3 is CASSYSVTEAFF. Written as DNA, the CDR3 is TGTGCCAGCAGTTACTCGGTCACTGAAGCTTTCTTT.

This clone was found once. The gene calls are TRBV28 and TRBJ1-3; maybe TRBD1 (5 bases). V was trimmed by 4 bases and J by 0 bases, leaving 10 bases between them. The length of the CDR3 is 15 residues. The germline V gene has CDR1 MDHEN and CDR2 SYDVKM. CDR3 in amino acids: CASSWGGSSGNTIYF. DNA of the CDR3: TGTGCCAGCAGTTGGGGCGGGAGCTCTGGAAACACCATATATTTT.

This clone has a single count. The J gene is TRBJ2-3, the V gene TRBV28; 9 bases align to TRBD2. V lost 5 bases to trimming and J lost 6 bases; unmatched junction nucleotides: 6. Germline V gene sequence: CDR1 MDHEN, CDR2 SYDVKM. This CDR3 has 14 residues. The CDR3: CASSQGLALDTQYF. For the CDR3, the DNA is TGTGCCAGCAGTCAAGGACTAGCGCTGGATACGCAGTATTTT.

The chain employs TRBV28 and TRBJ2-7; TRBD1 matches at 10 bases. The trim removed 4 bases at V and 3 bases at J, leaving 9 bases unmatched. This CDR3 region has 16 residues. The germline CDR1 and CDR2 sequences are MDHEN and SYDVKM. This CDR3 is CASSSLAGQGFYEQYF. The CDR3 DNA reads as TGTGCCAGCAGTTCCTTAGCGGGACAGGGGTTCTACGAGCAGTACTTC. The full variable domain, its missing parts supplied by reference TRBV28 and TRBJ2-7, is DVKVTQSSRYLVKRTGEKVFLECVQDMDHENMFWYRQDPGLGLRLIYFSYDVKMKEKGDIPEGYSVSREKKERFSLILESASTNQTSMYLCASSSLAGQGFYEQYFGPGTRLTVT.

The CDR3 DNA follows: TGTGCCAGCAGCCTGCCTGGCGGTAGCTCCTACAATGAGCAGTTCTTC. Translated, it gives CASSLPGGSSYNEQFF. The gene calls are TRBV7-6 and TRBJ2-1, with unresolved D. Germline lookup yields CDR1 SGHVS and CDR2 FNYEAQ. V lost 5 bases and J 0 bases, leaving 14 bases between the germline ends. The CDR3 covers 16 residues.

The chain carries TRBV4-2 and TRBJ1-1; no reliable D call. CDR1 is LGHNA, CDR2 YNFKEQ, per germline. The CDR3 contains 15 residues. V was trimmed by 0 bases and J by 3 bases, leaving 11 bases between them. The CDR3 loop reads CASSQEPLAHTEAFF. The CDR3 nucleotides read TGTGCCAGCAGCCAAGAGCCCCTCGCCCACACTGAAGCTTTCTTT.

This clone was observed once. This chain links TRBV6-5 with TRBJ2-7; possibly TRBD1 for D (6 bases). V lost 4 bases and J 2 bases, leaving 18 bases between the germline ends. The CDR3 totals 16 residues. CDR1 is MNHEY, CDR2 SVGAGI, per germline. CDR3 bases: TGTGCCAGCAGTTTTTTTTCTGCAAGGGGGACCTACGAGCAGTACTTC. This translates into CASSFFSARGTYEQYF.

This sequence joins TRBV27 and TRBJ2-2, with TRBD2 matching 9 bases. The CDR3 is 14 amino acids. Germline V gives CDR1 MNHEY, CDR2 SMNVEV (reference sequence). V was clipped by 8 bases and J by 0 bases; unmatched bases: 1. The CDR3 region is CASGTSPNTGELFF. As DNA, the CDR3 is TGTGCCAGCGGGACTAGCCCGAACACCGGGGAGCTGTTTTTT.

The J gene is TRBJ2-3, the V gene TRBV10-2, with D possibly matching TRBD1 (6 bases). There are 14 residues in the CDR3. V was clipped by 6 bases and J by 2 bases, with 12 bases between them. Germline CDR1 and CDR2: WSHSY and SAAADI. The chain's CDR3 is CASRTGPYTDTQYF. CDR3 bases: TGCGCCAGCAGGACAGGTCCGTACACAGATACGCAGTATTTT.

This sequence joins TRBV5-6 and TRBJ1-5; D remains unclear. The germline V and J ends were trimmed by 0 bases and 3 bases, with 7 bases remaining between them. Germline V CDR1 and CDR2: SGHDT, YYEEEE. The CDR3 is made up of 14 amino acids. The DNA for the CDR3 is TGTGCCAGCAGCTTGGGACGGTTCAATCAGCCCCAGCATTTT. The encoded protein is CASSLGRFNQPQHF.

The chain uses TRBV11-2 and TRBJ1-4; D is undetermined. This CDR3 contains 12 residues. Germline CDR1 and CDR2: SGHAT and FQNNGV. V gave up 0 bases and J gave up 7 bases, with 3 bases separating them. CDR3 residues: CASSLEGEKLFF. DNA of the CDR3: TGTGCCAGCAGCTTAGAGGGTGAAAAACTGTTTTTT.